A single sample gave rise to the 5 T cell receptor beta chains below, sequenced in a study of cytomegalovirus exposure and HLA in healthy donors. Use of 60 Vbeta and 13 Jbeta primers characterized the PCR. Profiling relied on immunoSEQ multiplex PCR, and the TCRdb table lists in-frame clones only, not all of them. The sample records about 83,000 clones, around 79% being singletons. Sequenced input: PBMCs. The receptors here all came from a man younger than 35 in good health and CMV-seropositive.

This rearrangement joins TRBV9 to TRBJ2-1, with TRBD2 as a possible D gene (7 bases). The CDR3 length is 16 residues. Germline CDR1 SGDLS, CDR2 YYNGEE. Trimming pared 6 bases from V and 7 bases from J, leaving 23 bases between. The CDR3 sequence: CASTQGGPGGGNEQFF. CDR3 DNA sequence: TGTGCCAGCACCCAAGGGGGGCCGGGAGGTGGGAATGAGCAGTTCTTC.

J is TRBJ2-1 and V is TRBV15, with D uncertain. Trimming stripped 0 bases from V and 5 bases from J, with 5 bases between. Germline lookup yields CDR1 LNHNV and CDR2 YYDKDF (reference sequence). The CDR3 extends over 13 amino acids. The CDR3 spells CATSRDSHNEQFF. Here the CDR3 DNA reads TGTGCCACCAGCAGAGATAGCCACAATGAGCAGTTCTTC.

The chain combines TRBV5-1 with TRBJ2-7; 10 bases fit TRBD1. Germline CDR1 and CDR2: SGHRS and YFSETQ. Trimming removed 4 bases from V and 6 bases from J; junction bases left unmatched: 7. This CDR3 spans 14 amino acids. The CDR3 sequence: CASSPGQGRREQYF. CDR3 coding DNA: TGCGCCAGCAGCCCGGGACAGGGGCGGCGCGAGCAGTACTTC. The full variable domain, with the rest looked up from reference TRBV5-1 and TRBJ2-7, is KAGVTQTPRYLIKTRGQQVTLSCSPISGHRSVSWYQQTPGQGLQFLFEYFSETQRNKGNFPGRFSGRQFSNSRSEMNVSTLELGDSALYLCASSPGQGRREQYFGPGTRLTVT.

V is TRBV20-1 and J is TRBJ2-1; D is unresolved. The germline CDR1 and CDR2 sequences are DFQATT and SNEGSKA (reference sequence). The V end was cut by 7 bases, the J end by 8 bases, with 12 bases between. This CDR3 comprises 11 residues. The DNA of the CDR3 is TGCAGTGGTCAGCGTACGCATGAGCAGTTCTTC. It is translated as CSGQRTHEQFF.

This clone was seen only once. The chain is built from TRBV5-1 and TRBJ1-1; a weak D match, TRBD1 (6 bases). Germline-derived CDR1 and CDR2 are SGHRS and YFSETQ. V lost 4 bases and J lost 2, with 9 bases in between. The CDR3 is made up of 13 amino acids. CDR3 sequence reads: CASSHGTNTEAFF. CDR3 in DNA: TGCGCCAGCAGCCATGGGACAAACACTGAAGCTTTCTTT.